This TCR beta chain was obtained from a study of T-cell memory formation after mild COVID-19. At the level of the study: TCR clusters largely stayed donor specific.

After 5'RACE with constant-segment primers, TCR alpha and TCR beta cDNA libraries carrying sample barcodes and UMIs were obtained. Each CDR3 protein is one row after TCRdb ran MiXCR on the 5' RACE reads. The sample carries some 600,000 distinct CDR3 sequences, roughly 17% recorded once. The table lists this clonotype with many counts. The antigen is undetermined. Overall study results and limits: Shrinking CD4+ clones were chiefly CM and EM; CD8+ ones were chiefly EMRA. Second-wave clones peaking on day 37 lacked confirmed SARS-CoV-2 specificity.

Trimming took off 2 bases at V and 1 base at J, with 5 bases between the two ends. This CDR3 has 13 amino acids. Germline loops: CDR1 LNHDA, CDR2 SQIVND (reference sequence). The TCR was taken from an adult woman who had mild COVID-19 (a few samples of this study predate the infection). Cell type and time point are not known. Sequences were obtained from PBMCs or a T cell subset sorted from them (not recorded which). V gene TRBV19 combines with J gene TRBJ1-1; no clear D. In nucleotides, the CDR3 is TGTGCCAGTAGTATAAGAGAGAACACTGAAGCTTTCTTT. It yields the protein CASSIRENTEAFF.